The rows below give T cell receptor beta chains drawn from one sample of a study of T cell changes during pregnancy in multiple sclerosis. Here immunoSEQ multiplex PCR was the method, and the copy in TCRdb shows in-frame clones only, minus some. Found here are tens of thousands of clones, around 94% of them singletons; the top ten hold about 3%. Sequenced material: CD8+ T cells from peripheral blood mononuclear cells, taken in the third trimester of pregnancy. The source of these receptors is a female donor with multiple sclerosis, enrolled in a pregnancy study. The CDR3 runs from the conserved cysteine through the conserved F or W. A D gene is named only where the DNA matches it firmly. Rows may omit the clone size; those that give it use once, few, many or a size class.

CASSLGQGTHYGYTF | TRBJ1-2 | NA | TRBV5-1 | NA
CASSRATSGGPYEQYF | TRBJ2-7 | NA | TRBV4-2 | TRBD2
CASRTGTASNQPQHF | TRBJ1-5 | once | TRBV27 | TRBD1
CASSLVAGSLSNEQFF | TRBJ2-1 | NA | TRBV7-6 | TRBD2
CASSPKGASNQPQHF | TRBJ1-5 | NA | TRBV7-9 | TRBD1
CASNLGLGQFF | TRBJ2-1 | few | TRBV11-2 | NA
CASSSPAGAQETQYF | TRBJ2-5 | NA | TRBV5-4 | TRBD2
CASSILEQETQYF | TRBJ2-5 | NA | TRBV19 | NA
CASSHRVLGEQYF | TRBJ2-7 | NA | TRBV13 | NA
CAGSSGSYEQYF | TRBJ2-7 | NA | TRBV6-1 | TRBD2
CASSLEGTGEFYNEQFF | TRBJ2-1 | once | TRBV7-9 | TRBD1
CASSPCPTCSYNSPLHF | TRBJ1-6 | NA | TRBV5-1 | NA
CASSRGQQSYNEQFF | TRBJ2-1 | NA | TRBV2 | NA
CASSPTGYTEAFF | TRBJ1-1 | NA | TRBV6-5 | NA
CASNSFDSPNYGYTF | TRBJ1-2 | NA | TRBV6-4 | NA
CASTVQGGTYEQYF | TRBJ2-7 | NA | TRBV28 | NA
CASSPGVGYEQYF | TRBJ2-7 | NA | TRBV5-4 | NA
CASSGGGWTYEQYF | TRBJ2-7 | NA | TRBV6-5 | TRBD2
CASSEAYRVDTEAFF | TRBJ1-1 | NA | TRBV2 | NA
CASSQTQQGLIYEQYF | TRBJ2-7 | NA | TRBV5-1 | NA
CASSTSTGSNYGYTF | TRBJ1-2 | NA | TRBV9 | NA
CASSLYYSRESNQPQHF | TRBJ1-5 | NA | TRBV2 | NA
CASSSLFRDSPTNTGELFF | TRBJ2-2 | NA | TRBV7-2 | TRBD1
CASSSSVDPTGFYGYTF | TRBJ1-2 | NA | TRBV7-9 | NA
CASSYTTSGNNEQFF | TRBJ2-1 | once | TRBV27 | TRBD2
CASSEAAGFSTDTQYF | TRBJ2-3 | NA | TRBV2 | NA
CATSPPLGYNEQFF | TRBJ2-1 | NA | TRBV15 | NA
CASSLGLAGILGETQYF | TRBJ2-5 | NA | TRBV11-2 | TRBD2
CASSQSSGSVEQYF | TRBJ2-7 | NA | TRBV4-2 | TRBD2
CASSEWLAGGNEQFF | TRBJ2-1 | NA | TRBV6-1 | TRBD2
CASSIGDREVDYGYTF | TRBJ1-2 | NA | TRBV19 | TRBD1
CASSYLAGKGETQYF | TRBJ2-5 | NA | TRBV6-5 | TRBD2